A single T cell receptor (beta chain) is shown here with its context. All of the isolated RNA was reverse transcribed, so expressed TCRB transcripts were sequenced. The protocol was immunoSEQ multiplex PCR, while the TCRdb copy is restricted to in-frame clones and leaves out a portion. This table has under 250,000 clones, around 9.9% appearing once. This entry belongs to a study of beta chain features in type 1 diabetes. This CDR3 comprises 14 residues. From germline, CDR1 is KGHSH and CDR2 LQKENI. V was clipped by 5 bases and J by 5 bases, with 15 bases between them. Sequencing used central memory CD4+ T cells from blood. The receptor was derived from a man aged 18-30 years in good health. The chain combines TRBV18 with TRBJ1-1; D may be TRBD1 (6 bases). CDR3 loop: CASSSTGRGTEAFF. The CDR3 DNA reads TGTGCCAGCTCATCGACAGGCAGAGGGACTGAAGCTTTCTTT.